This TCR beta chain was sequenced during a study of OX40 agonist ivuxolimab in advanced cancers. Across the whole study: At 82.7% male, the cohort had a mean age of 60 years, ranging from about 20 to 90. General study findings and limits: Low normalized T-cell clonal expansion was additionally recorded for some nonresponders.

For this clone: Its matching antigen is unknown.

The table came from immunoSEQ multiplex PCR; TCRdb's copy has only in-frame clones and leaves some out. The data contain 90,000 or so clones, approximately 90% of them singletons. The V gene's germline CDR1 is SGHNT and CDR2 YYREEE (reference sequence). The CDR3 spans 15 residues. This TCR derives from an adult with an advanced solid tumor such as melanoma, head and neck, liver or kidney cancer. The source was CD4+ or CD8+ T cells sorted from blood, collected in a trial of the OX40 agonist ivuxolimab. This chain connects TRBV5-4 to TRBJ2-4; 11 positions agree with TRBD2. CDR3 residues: CVTTEAASGRNIQYF. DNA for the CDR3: TGTGTCACAACAGAGGCGGCTAGCGGGAGGAACATTCAGTACTTC. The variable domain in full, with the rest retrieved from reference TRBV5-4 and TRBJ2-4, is ETGVTQSPTHLIKTRGQQVTLRCSSQSGHNTVSWYQQALGQGPQFIFQYYREEENGRGNFPPRFSGLQFPNYSSELNVNALELDDSALYLCVTTEAASGRNIQYFGAGTRLSVL.